A selection of T cell receptor beta chains follows, all from one sample in a study of T cells in Graves' hyperthyroidism and ophthalmopathy. Each CDR3 protein gets one entry after TCRdb re-called the multiplex PCR reads with MiXCR. The table includes a few hundred thousand distinct CDR3 sequences, 15% to 20% detected once. Sequencing used blood. The source of these receptors is a man aged 35 to 55 with Graves' hyperthyroidism. Each CDR3 is given with its conserved first and last residue. A D gene is named only where the DNA matches it firmly. Only some rows state a clone size, as once, few, many or a class for expanded clones.

V gene	D gene	clone size	J gene	CDR3 protein	CDR3 DNA
TRBV15	TRBD2	many	TRBJ2-7	CATSRDSGAYEQYF	TGTGCCACCAGCAGAGATAGCGGGGCCTACGAGCAGTACTTC
TRBV10-3	NA	many	TRBJ2-3	CATTVASTDTQYF	TGTGCCACGACGGTGGCTAGCACAGATACGCAGTATTTT
TRBV7-8	NA	many	TRBJ2-3	CASGQGGLADTQYF	TGTGCCTCCGGCCAGGGGGGTCTAGCAGATACGCAGTATTTT
TRBV2	NA	few	TRBJ1-2	CASRARGAYGYTF	TGTGCCAGCAGGGCACGGGGGGCATATGGCTACACCTTC
TRBV2	NA	many	TRBJ2-2	CASSERLGASGELFF	TGTGCCAGCAGTGAACGGCTGGGGGCGTCCGGGGAGCTGTTTTTT
TRBV15	NA	few	TRBJ2-5	CATSRDGRETQYF	TGTGCCACCAGCAGAGACGGGCGTGAGACCCAGTACTTC
TRBV11-1	NA	many	TRBJ1-1	CASSLVRSITEAFF	TGTGCCAGCAGCTTAGTTCGGTCGATCACTGAAGCTTTCTTT
TRBV5-6	NA	many	TRBJ2-7	CASSVTGFSYEQYF	TGTGCCAGCAGCGTCACCGGGTTCTCCTACGAGCAGTACTTC
TRBV5-1	TRBD1	many	TRBJ1-1	CASSVRGGGSEAFF	TGCGCCAGCAGCGTCAGGGGGGGGGGTTCTGAAGCTTTCTTT
TRBV6-1	NA	many	TRBJ2-7	CASSEEGLVEQYF	TGTGCCAGCAGTGAAGAGGGCCTGGTAGAGCAGTACTTC
TRBV5-1	TRBD1	many	TRBJ2-7	CASSSGQGLLSQYF	TGCGCCAGCAGCTCCGGACAGGGTTTATTATCGCAGTACTTC
TRBV6-1	NA	many	TRBJ1-2	CASTQQVANYGYTF	TGTGCCAGCACTCAACAGGTAGCTAACTATGGCTACACCTTC
TRBV7-9	NA	NA	TRBJ1-5	CASSTTRASAGQPQHF	TGTGCCAGCAGCACCACCCGGGCCTCGGCCGGTCAGCCCCAGCATTTT
TRBV28	NA	few	TRBJ1-4	CASSGAPGYSNEKLFF	TGTGCCAGCAGCGGGGCCCCGGGGTATTCTAATGAAAAACTGTTTTTT
TRBV28	NA	many	TRBJ2-3	CASTPAGLGGGRTDTQYF	TGTGCCAGCACCCCCGCGGGACTTGGGGGGGGCCGGACAGATACGCAGTATTTT
TRBV10-3	NA	NA	TRBJ1-3	CAISESSSGNTIYF	TGTGCCATCAGTGAGTCATCCTCTGGAAACACCATATATTTT
TRBV28	NA	many	TRBJ1-4	CASSLISGNPNEKLFF	TGTGCCAGCAGTTTAATTTCGGGGAATCCTAATGAAAAACTGTTTTTT
TRBV29-1	NA	few	TRBJ2-1	CSVTQEPYNEQFF	TGCAGCGTCACTCAGGAACCATACAATGAGCAGTTCTTC
TRBV4-3	NA	NA	TRBJ2-7	CASSQDLGLVEQYF	TGCGCCAGCAGCCAAGATCTGGGTTTGGTCGAGCAGTACTTC
TRBV6-5	TRBD1	few	TRBJ1-2	CASSYAGQGASYGYTF	TGTGCCAGCAGTTACGCGGGACAGGGGGCTTCCTATGGCTACACCTTC
TRBV28	NA	many	TRBJ1-2	CASSPRTFWSYGYTF	TGTGCCAGCAGTCCCAGGACATTTTGGAGCTATGGCTACACCTTC
TRBV3-1	TRBD1	many	TRBJ2-4	CASSQGRNRDRNIQYF	TGTGCCAGCAGCCAAGGGAGAAACAGGGACAGGAACATTCAGTACTTC
TRBV7-3	NA	NA	TRBJ2-3	CASESYRGTDTQYF	TGTGCCAGTGAGTCGTACCGAGGCACAGATACGCAGTATTTT
TRBV18	TRBD1	many	TRBJ2-2	CASSRDRASTGELFF	TGTGCCAGCTCTCGGGACAGGGCCTCGACCGGGGAGCTGTTTTTT
TRBV28	NA	many	TRBJ1-5	CASRVYSNQPQHF	TGTGCCAGCAGGGTGTATAGCAATCAGCCCCAGCATTTT
TRBV11-2	NA	NA	TRBJ2-5	CASSLFQGVGETQYF	TGTGCCAGCAGCTTATTTCAGGGTGTGGGTGAGACCCAGTACTTC
TRBV20-1	NA	many	TRBJ2-7	CSGLDTSHEQYF	TGCAGTGGATTGGACACCTCGCACGAGCAGTACTTC
TRBV7-2	NA	many	TRBJ1-1	CASRRTANTEAFF	TGTGCCAGCAGACGGACAGCGAACACTGAAGCTTTCTTT
TRBV7-2	TRBD2	NA	TRBJ2-3	CASSPQGLAGADTQYF	TGTGCCAGCAGCCCCCAGGGACTAGCAGGCGCGGATACGCAGTATTTT
TRBV13	NA	many	TRBJ2-2	CASSLGNTRKNYTGELFF	TGTGCCAGCAGCTTAGGCAATACCAGGAAAAACTACACCGGGGAGCTGTTTTTT
TRBV7-2	TRBD1	NA	TRBJ1-5	CASSEQGARNQPQHF	TGTGCCAGCAGCGAACAGGGGGCAAGAAATCAGCCCCAGCATTTT
TRBV6-1	NA	many	TRBJ2-7	CASSEGGSNIYEQYF	TGTGCCAGCAGTGAAGGGGGGTCTAATATCTACGAGCAGTACTTC
TRBV5-1	NA	NA	TRBJ1-3	CASSPGTGNTIYF	TGCGCCAGCAGCCCTGGGACTGGAAACACCATATATTTT
TRBV6-1	TRBD2	NA	TRBJ2-3	CASKMSGGASDTQYF	TGTGCCAGCAAGATGAGCGGGGGGGCCTCAGATACGCAGTATTTT
TRBV6-2/TRBV6-3	TRBD2	many	TRBJ2-7	CASIWDYPAWEQYF	TGTGCCAGCATCTGGGACTACCCGGCCTGGGAGCAGTACTTC
TRBV18	NA	many	TRBJ1-1	CASSPVVDGGEEAFF	TGTGCCAGCTCACCGGTGGTAGATGGGGGTGAAGAAGCTTTCTTT
TRBV11-2	NA	NA	TRBJ2-2	CASSLVVRSGANTGELFF	TGTGCCAGCAGCTTAGTAGTTCGGTCGGGGGCGAACACCGGGGAGCTGTTTTTT
TRBV7-2	NA	many	TRBJ2-5	CASSLVYETQYF	TGTGCCAGCAGCTTAGTTTACGAGACCCAGTACTTC
TRBV4-3	NA	NA	TRBJ2-3	CASSQDFTRWDTQYF	TGCGCCAGCAGCCAAGATTTCACTAGATGGGATACGCAGTATTTT
TRBV5-1	NA	NA	TRBJ2-5	CASRASPGETQYF	TGCGCCAGCAGGGCCTCCCCGGGGGAGACCCAGTACTTC
TRBV18	TRBD1	many	TRBJ2-7	CASSFPRGPYEQYF	TGTGCCAGCTCATTTCCCAGGGGGCCGTACGAGCAGTACTTC
TRBV7-8	NA	NA	TRBJ1-2	CASSLAGGNLGVYTF	TGTGCCAGCAGCTTAGCGGGGGGTAACCTAGGGGTCTACACCTTC
TRBV6-2/TRBV6-3	TRBD2	many	TRBJ2-1	CASSYPSGGGQEQFF	TGTGCCAGCAGCTATCCTAGCGGGGGGGGACAGGAGCAGTTCTTC
TRBV24-1	TRBD2	NA	TRBJ2-3	CATSGQTSGVLTDTQYF	TGTGCCACCAGTGGTCAGACTAGCGGGGTTCTCACAGATACGCAGTATTTT
TRBV20-1	NA	many	TRBJ2-7	CSAREQPGRSSYEQYF	TGCAGTGCTAGAGAGCAACCGGGACGAAGCTCCTACGAGCAGTACTTC
TRBV19	NA	few	TRBJ1-5	CATRHTDSNQPQHF	TGTGCCACAAGACACACAGATAGCAATCAGCCCCAGCATTTT
TRBV11-1	NA	NA	TRBJ2-7	CASSLSYAAYEQYF	TGTGCCAGCAGCTTATCGTACGCGGCCTACGAGCAGTACTTC
TRBV6-1	NA	few	TRBJ1-4	CASSLGGWEKLFF	TGTGCCAGCAGTCTCGGGGGGTGGGAAAAACTGTTTTTT
TRBV12-3/TRBV12-4	NA	many	TRBJ1-5	CASTYISGGPQHF	TGTGCCAGCACTTACATCTCCGGGGGGCCCCAGCATTTT